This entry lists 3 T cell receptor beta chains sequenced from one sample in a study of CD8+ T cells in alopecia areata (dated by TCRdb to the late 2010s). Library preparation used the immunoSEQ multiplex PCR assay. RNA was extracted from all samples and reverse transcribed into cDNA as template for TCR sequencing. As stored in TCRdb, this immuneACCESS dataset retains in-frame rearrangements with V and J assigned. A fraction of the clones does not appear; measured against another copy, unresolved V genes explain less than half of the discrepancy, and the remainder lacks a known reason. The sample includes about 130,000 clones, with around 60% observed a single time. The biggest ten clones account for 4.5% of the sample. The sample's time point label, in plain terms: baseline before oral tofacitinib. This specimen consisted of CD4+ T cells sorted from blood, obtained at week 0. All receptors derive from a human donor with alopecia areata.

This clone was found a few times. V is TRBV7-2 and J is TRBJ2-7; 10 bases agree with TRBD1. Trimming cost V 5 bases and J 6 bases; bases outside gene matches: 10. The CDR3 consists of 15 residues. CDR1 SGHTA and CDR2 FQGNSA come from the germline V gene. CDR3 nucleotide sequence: TGTGCCAGCAGCCGATCCGGGACAGGGGTGCGCGAGCAGTACTTC. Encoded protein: CASSRSGTGVREQYF.

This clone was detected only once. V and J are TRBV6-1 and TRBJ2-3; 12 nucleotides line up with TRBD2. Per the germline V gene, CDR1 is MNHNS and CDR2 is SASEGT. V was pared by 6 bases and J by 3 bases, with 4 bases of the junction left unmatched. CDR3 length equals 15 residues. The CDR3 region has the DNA TGTGCCAGCAGCCTGACTAGCGGGGGTACAGATACGCAGTATTTT. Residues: CASSLTSGGTDTQYF.

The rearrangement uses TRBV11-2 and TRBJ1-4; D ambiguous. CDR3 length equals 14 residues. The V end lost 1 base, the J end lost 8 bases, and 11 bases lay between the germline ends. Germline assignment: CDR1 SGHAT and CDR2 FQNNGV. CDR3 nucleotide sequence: TGTGCCAGCAGCTTAGCACGGCGTAGCGAAAAACTGTTTTTT. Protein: CASSLARRSEKLFF.